Listed here are 32 T cell receptor beta chains from one sample, sequenced in a study of blood T cell repertoires in COVID-19. Clones were read by immunoSEQ multiplex PCR, and TCRdb kept only the in-frame ones, dropping some. The table lists under 300,000 clones, roughly 90% of them singletons. The sequenced sample was PBMCs or T cells enriched from blood (not recorded which). Receptors originate from a woman aged 45-60 years who had recovered from COVID-19.

The chain is built from TRBV18 and TRBJ1-5, with D possibly matching TRBD1 (5 bases). The CDR3 contains 14 residues. The V gene's germline CDR1 is KGHSH and CDR2 LQKENI. Trimming pared 6 bases from V and 8 bases from J, leaving 17 bases between. The CDR3 protein is CASSRGGVLEPQHF. The CDR3 DNA reads TGTGCCAGCTCTCGGGGGGGGGTGTTGGAGCCCCAGCATTTT.

The genes are TRBV30 and TRBJ2-1; 9 positions agree with TRBD1. This CDR3 comprises 14 residues. With 0 bases clipped from V and 8 bases from J, the junction kept 5 bases outside the gene matches. CDR1 is GTSNPN, CDR2 SVGIG, per germline (reference sequence). DNA of the CDR3: TGTGCCTGGAGTGTAAACAGGGGGCATGATGAGCAGTTCTTC. Amino acids: CAWSVNRGHDEQFF.

The chain combines TRBV25-1 with TRBJ2-1; 7 bases are a match to TRBD2. Looked up from germline, CDR1 is MGHDK and CDR2 is SYGVNS. Losses at the gene ends were 6 bases for V and 8 bases for J; bases not matched to a gene: 4. The CDR3 covers 12 residues. The CDR3 DNA reads as TGTGCCAGCAGGGCGGGGGTCTATGAGCAGTTCTTC. This sequence encodes CASRAGVYEQFF.

The genes are TRBV6-5 and TRBJ1-6; 7 positions match TRBD1. Germline assignment: CDR1 MNHEY and CDR2 SVGAGI. J was trimmed by 6 bases and V by 2 bases; bases with no gene match: 1. The CDR3 sequence is 14 residues long. The CDR3 nucleotides read TGTGCCAGCAGTTACGACAGGGCTAATTCACCCCTCCACTTT. This codes for CASSYDRANSPLHF.

The V and J genes are TRBV28 and TRBJ2-7; tentative D call: TRBD2 (5 bases). CDR3 length: 12 residues. The V and J ends lost 9 bases and 1 base respectively, with 10 bases between them. Germline CDR1 and CDR2: MDHEN and SYDVKM. This CDR3 reads CASVTGSYEQYF. CDR3 sequence (DNA): TGTGCCAGTGTTACGGGATCCTACGAGCAGTACTTC.

The J gene is TRBJ2-4, the V gene TRBV11-2, with a weak D call TRBD2 (6 bases). Germline loops: CDR1 SGHAT, CDR2 FQNNGV. V was trimmed by 0 bases and J by 0 bases, leaving 21 bases between them. The CDR3 is made up of 20 amino acids. CDR3 DNA sequence: TGTGCCAGCAGCTTAGAGGGCGGGACTCAACGAAAAGTAGCCAAAAACATTCAGTACTTC. This translates into CASSLEGGTQRKVAKNIQYF.

The chain combines TRBV19 with TRBJ2-3, with 7 bases fitting TRBD1. Looked up from germline, CDR1 is LNHDA and CDR2 is SQIVND (reference sequence). Trimming at V came to 4 bases and at J to 2 bases, leaving 3 bases not matched to a gene. The CDR3 totals 14 residues. Here the CDR3 DNA reads TGTGCCAGTAGTAAGGGGGCGCTCACAGATACGCAGTATTTT. Its protein is CASSKGALTDTQYF.

J is TRBJ2-2 and V is TRBV7-9, with D perhaps matching TRBD2 (6 bases). Per germline, CDR1 SEHNR and CDR2 FQNEAQ (reference sequence). Trimming stripped 5 bases from V and 4 bases from J, with 20 bases between. This CDR3 has 17 amino acids. The CDR3 protein is CASSPNLGGPSTGELFF. In DNA, the CDR3 is TGTGCCAGCAGCCCGAACTTAGGAGGGCCATCCACCGGGGAGCTGTTTTTT.

The chain is built from TRBV4-2 and TRBJ2-7, with a possible D match to TRBD1 (5 bases). The CDR3 is 13 amino acids. Germline loops: CDR1 LGHNA, CDR2 YNFKEQ. Deletions cut 1 base from V and 4 bases from J, with 8 bases between. In DNA form, the CDR3 reads TGTGCCAGCAGCCAAGTTCAGGGATACGAGCAGTACTTC. Translating gives CASSQVQGYEQYF.

The chain is built from TRBV5-1 and TRBJ2-1; 9 bases line up with TRBD1. The germline V gene has CDR1 SGHRS and CDR2 YFSETQ. This CDR3 region has 14 residues. The V and J ends lost 4 bases and 6 bases, in that order; junction bases with no gene match: 5. The CDR3 is CASSRDRVGNEQFF. CDR3 bases: TGCGCCAGCAGCCGGGACAGGGTTGGCAATGAGCAGTTCTTC.

This sequence joins TRBV11-2 and TRBJ2-7; 10 bases map to TRBD2. With V trimmed by 4 bases and J by 3 bases, 6 bases remained unmatched. CDR3 size: 15 residues. Germline values: CDR1 SGHAT, CDR2 FQNNGV. This CDR3 is CASSSLAGVHYEQYF. CDR3 in DNA: TGTGCCAGCAGCTCTCTAGCGGGAGTCCACTACGAGCAGTACTTC.

The chain couples TRBV6-5 to TRBJ2-7, with TRBD2 as a possible D gene (6 bases). The length of the CDR3 is 13 residues. The V and J ends lost 5 bases and 3 bases respectively, with 11 bases between them. The germline gives CDR1 MNHEY, CDR2 SVGAGI. CDR3 in amino acids: CASSRPGVYEQYF. DNA for the CDR3: TGTGCCAGCAGTCGGCCGGGGGTCTACGAGCAGTACTTC.

This clone appeared a single time. This sequence joins TRBV9 and TRBJ2-3; 7 bases line up with TRBD2. Germline-derived CDR1 and CDR2 are SGDLS and YYNGEE. The CDR3 loop spans 15 amino acids. J lost 5 bases, V lost 3 bases, and 9 bases had no gene match. The CDR3 spells CASSASGGPVDTQYF. CDR3 DNA: TGTGCCAGCAGCGCTAGCGGAGGGCCGGTAGATACGCAGTATTTT.

The gene calls are TRBV13 and TRBJ2-3; 10 bases are a match to TRBD2. Germline CDR1 is PRHDT and CDR2 is FYEKMQ (reference sequence). Trimming removed 7 bases from V and 1 base from J; junction bases left unmatched: 8. CDR3 length: 16 residues. The CDR3 reads CASIKAGGPGTDTQYF. The CDR3 DNA reads as TGTGCCAGCATCAAAGCGGGAGGGCCTGGCACAGATACGCAGTATTTT.

The chain is built from TRBV6-5 and TRBJ1-6; D is undetermined. Germline lookup yields CDR1 MNHEY and CDR2 SVGAGI. Trimming left V 0 bases short and J 12 bases short, with 12 bases between. The CDR3 totals 14 residues. The CDR3 nucleotides are TGTGCCAGCAGTTACTCGAGGGATGCGAGACCCCTCCACTTT. Its translation: CASSYSRDARPLHF.

CDR3 residues: CASSPPVDGIYEQYF. CDR3 DNA sequence: TGTGCCAGCTCACCACCGGTTGACGGGATCTACGAGCAGTACTTC. V and J are TRBV18 and TRBJ2-7; tentative D call: TRBD2 (5 bases). Deletions cut 0 bases from V and 3 bases from J, with 12 bases between. Germline CDR1 KGHSH, CDR2 LQKENI. The CDR3 consists of 15 residues.

This clone has more than one count but fewer than ten. The chain has TRBV6-5 and TRBJ1-1; TRBD1 might be the D (5 bases). Germline-derived CDR1 and CDR2 are MNHEY and SVGAGI. Trimming pared 6 bases from V and 10 bases from J, leaving 15 bases between. The CDR3 has 12 residues. CDR3 loop: CASRRTGQGAFF. In DNA form, the CDR3 reads TGTGCCAGCAGACGTACCGGGCAGGGAGCTTTCTTT.

The chain uses TRBV15 and TRBJ1-4; no firm D call. Germline lookup yields CDR1 LNHNV and CDR2 YYDKDF (reference sequence). The V end was cut by 1 base, the J end by 5 bases, with 8 bases between. The length of the CDR3 is 14 residues. CDR3 nucleotide sequence: TGTGCCACCAGCAGAGTCGGGGAAAATGAAAAACTGTTTTTT. Translation: CATSRVGENEKLFF.

V usage is TRBV11-3 and J usage is TRBJ2-7; 8 bases fit TRBD1. CDR1 is SGHNT, CDR2 YENEEA, per germline. V lost 4 bases and J lost 7; bases outside the gene matches: 3. CDR3 length: 12 amino acids. CDR3 amino acids: CASSSDREEQYF. In DNA, the CDR3 is TGTGCCAGCAGCTCGGACAGGGAGGAGCAGTACTTC.

The V and J genes are TRBV28 and TRBJ2-2; possible D gene TRBD1, 6 bases. The CDR3 loop spans 14 amino acids. The germline gives CDR1 MDHEN, CDR2 SYDVKM. Trimming removed 6 bases from V and 5 bases from J, with 13 bases in between. CDR3 DNA: TGTGCCAGCAGCCAGGGGACACTAACCGGGGAGCTGTTTTTT. Protein: CASSQGTLTGELFF.

The genes are TRBV6-5 and TRBJ2-7; TRBD2 might be the D (6 bases). From germline, CDR1 is MNHEY and CDR2 SVGAGI. V dropped 7 bases and J dropped 5 bases, with 15 bases sitting between them. CDR3 length: 13 residues. The CDR3 DNA sequence: TGTGCCAGCAATCTCCGGGAGCCCAACGAGCAGTACTTC. It is translated as CASNLREPNEQYF.

The chain links TRBV6-5 to TRBJ1-1; TRBD1 matches 11 bases. Germline V gene data show CDR1 as MNHEY and CDR2 as SVGAGI. The CDR3 consists of 15 residues. Trimming removed 7 bases from V and 1 base from J; junction bases left unmatched: 5. This CDR3 is CASTPDRGQNTEAFF. The CDR3 DNA follows: TGTGCCAGCACTCCGGACAGGGGGCAGAACACTGAAGCTTTCTTT.

The chain uses TRBV28 and TRBJ1-1; no firm D call. This CDR3 is built from 13 residues. Trimming pared 2 bases from V and 1 base from J, leaving 5 bases between. Germline assignment: CDR1 MDHEN and CDR2 SYDVKM. The DNA for the CDR3 is TGTGCCAGCAGTTTAGGGCCGAACACTGAAGCTTTCTTT. Its translation is CASSLGPNTEAFF.

V and J are TRBV27 and TRBJ2-3, with a possible D match to TRBD2 (5 bases). Trimming shortened V by 0 bases and J by 1 base, and 11 bases separated the two germline ends. CDR3 length: 16 residues. Germline CDR1 and CDR2: MNHEY and SMNVEV (reference sequence). CDR3 sequence (DNA): TGTGCCAGCAGTTTATCACCCGTGAGGGGCACAGATACGCAGTATTTT. Its translation is CASSLSPVRGTDTQYF.

The rearrangement uses TRBV28 and TRBJ2-3, with TRBD2 identical over 9 bases. V trimming: 4 bases; J trimming: 2 bases; junction bases outside the gene matches: 13. This CDR3 is 18 amino acids long. From germline, CDR1 is MDHEN and CDR2 SYDVKM. The CDR3 region is CASSSPPLAGRHTDTQYF. The CDR3 DNA is TGTGCCAGCAGTTCCCCCCCTCTAGCGGGACGCCACACAGATACGCAGTATTTT. Using reference TRBV28 and TRBJ2-3 for the parts outside the CDR3, the full variable domain is DVKVTQSSRYLVKRTGEKVFLECVQDMDHENMFWYRQDPGLGLRLIYFSYDVKMKEKGDIPEGYSVSREKKERFSLILESASTNQTSMYLCASSSPPLAGRHTDTQYFGPGTRLTVL.

The chain combines TRBV24-1 with TRBJ2-1, with TRBD2 matching over 11 bases. V shed 4 bases, J shed 9 bases, and the junction held 19 bases outside the gene matches. CDR3 length: 19 residues. Germline loops: CDR1 KGHDR, CDR2 SFDVKD. The CDR3 coding sequence is TGTGCCACCAGTGACATAAACCCCGGGACTAGCGGAAGGGATGGTGAGCAGTTCTTC. Its translation: CATSDINPGTSGRDGEQFF.

The J gene is TRBJ2-1, the V gene TRBV7-8; 7 positions match TRBD2. Per germline, CDR1 SGHVS and CDR2 FQNEAQ. V dropped 1 base and J dropped 7; count of bases not matched to a gene: 7. This CDR3 is 15 amino acids long. The CDR3 DNA is TGTGCCAGCAGCTTAGTGGTAGCGGGCAAAAATGAGCAGTTCTTC. Its protein is CASSLVVAGKNEQFF.

The rearrangement uses TRBV28 and TRBJ2-1, with TRBD2 matching 8 bases. Trimming cost V 5 bases and J 3 bases; bases outside gene matches: 6. The CDR3 runs to 15 residues. Germline CDR1 MDHEN, CDR2 SYDVKM. CDR3 region: CASSGSGSNYNEQFF. The CDR3 DNA reads TGTGCCAGCAGTGGAAGCGGGAGTAACTACAATGAGCAGTTCTTC.

The genes are TRBV28 and TRBJ1-2; tentative D call: TRBD1 (6 bases). The CDR3 is 14 residues long. Trimming pared 8 bases from V and 4 bases from J, leaving 17 bases between. Germline assignment: CDR1 MDHEN and CDR2 SYDVKM. The CDR3 protein is CASGRRGASYGYTF. The CDR3 nucleotides are TGTGCCAGCGGAAGACGGGGGGCAAGCTATGGCTACACCTTC.

The chain carries TRBV5-4 and TRBJ2-1; D perhaps matches TRBD2 (7 bases). The CDR3 covers 15 residues. Trimming took 5 bases from V and 4 from J, leaving 16 bases between them. Germline V lookup: CDR1 SGHNT, CDR2 YYREEE (reference sequence). CDR3 protein: CASRMAEGGYNEQFF. The CDR3 coding sequence is TGTGCCAGCAGAATGGCCGAGGGGGGGTACAATGAGCAGTTCTTC.

This clone is a singleton in its sample. The genes are TRBV2 and TRBJ1-1; D is perhaps TRBD1 (6 bases). CDR3 size: 14 residues. The germline gives CDR1 SNHLY, CDR2 FYNNEI. V was trimmed by 3 bases and J by 4 bases, leaving 12 bases between them. For the CDR3, the DNA is TGTGCCAGCAGTGATTGGTCCAGGGGCACTGAAGCTTTCTTT. Translating it yields CASSDWSRGTEAFF.

The genes are TRBV5-6 and TRBJ2-5; 9 nucleotides agree with TRBD2. Germline-derived CDR1 and CDR2 are SGHDT and YYEEEE. The CDR3 covers 16 residues. V lost 4 bases to trimming and J lost 5 bases; unmatched junction nucleotides: 12. CDR3 DNA sequence: TGTGCCAGCAGCCCATATATAGGACTAGCGAGGGAGACCCAGTACTTC. Translating it yields CASSPYIGLARETQYF.